Below, 13 T cell receptor beta chains from the same sample are listed, as sequenced in a study of T cell responses to AZD1222 COVID-19 vaccine (dated by TCRdb to the early 2020s). Read against the paper, the sample's time point label means: about 28 days (+/-7) after the second vaccine dose. Library method: the immunoSEQ multiplex PCR assay. This immuneACCESS table, as held by TCRdb, lists in-frame sequences with V and J called but not all clones. Of the missing ones, under half trace to an unresolved V gene in checked studies; the others have no known cause. The sample contains approximately 160,000 clones, about 90% of them found a single time. Together, the top ten hold 1% to 1.4% of the sample. The source was peripheral blood, collected 28 days after the second AZD1222 dose. The receptor source for this set is an adult who received the AZD1222 COVID-19 vaccine.

The J gene is TRBJ1-1, the V gene TRBV9; maybe TRBD1 (6 bases). Trimming shortened V by 3 bases and J by 4 bases, and 13 bases separated the two germline ends. The CDR3 covers 14 residues. The germline V gene has CDR1 SGDLS and CDR2 YYNGEE. CDR3 loop: CASSGGGRPTEAFF. The CDR3 nucleotides are TGTGCCAGCAGCGGTGGGGGGCGTCCCACTGAAGCTTTCTTT.

The chain recombines TRBV25-1 with TRBJ2-7; D gene ambiguous. The germline gives CDR1 MGHDK, CDR2 SYGVNS. CDR3 size: 11 residues. Trimming stripped 3 bases from V and 6 bases from J, with 6 bases between. The CDR3 DNA is TGTGCCAGCAGTGACTCTGGCGAGCAGTACTTC. Its translation: CASSDSGEQYF.

The chain combines TRBV10-2 with TRBJ1-1; D is ambiguous. Germline CDR1 and CDR2: WSHSY and SAAADI. Trimming took off 0 bases at V and 4 bases at J, with 6 bases between the two ends. The CDR3 spans 13 residues. The chain's CDR3 is CASSESAGTEAFF. DNA of the CDR3: TGCGCCAGCAGTGAGTCAGCGGGCACTGAAGCTTTCTTT.

The CDR3 region has the DNA TGTGCCAGCAGTAAGCCCCACGATCTAAGGGCCAACGTCCTGACTTTC. Its translation: CASSKPHDLRANVLTF. The V and J genes are TRBV5-4 and TRBJ2-6; D ambiguous. Germline V CDR1 and CDR2: SGHNT, YYREEE (reference sequence). The CDR3 length is 16 residues. Trimming shortened V by 5 bases and J by 5 bases, and 17 bases separated the two germline ends.

The rearrangement joins TRBV7-3 to TRBJ2-1, with D tentatively TRBD2 (7 bases). Germline CDR1 and CDR2: SGHTA and FQGTGA. With 0 bases removed from V and 7 bases from J, the gap between germline ends came to 10 bases. The CDR3 covers 14 residues. Here the CDR3 DNA reads TGTGCCAGCAGCTTAACGGCGGGGGCTAATGAGCAGTTCTTC. Translating it yields CASSLTAGANEQFF.

This sequence joins TRBV6-5 and TRBJ1-1; no firm D call. Germline CDR1 and CDR2: MNHEY and SVGAGI. The V end lost 6 bases, the J end lost 5 bases, and 13 bases lay between the germline ends. The length of the CDR3 is 13 residues. Here the CDR3 DNA reads TGTGCCAGCAGATCGGGCCATGTAACTGAAGCTTTCTTT. It codes for CASRSGHVTEAFF.

Concerning this clone itself: Other DNA sequences within the sample encode an identical CDR3. The rearrangement joins TRBV19 to TRBJ1-1; D remains unclear. The CDR3 totals 13 residues. Per germline, CDR1 LNHDA and CDR2 SQIVND (reference sequence). V was cut by 1 base and J by 1 base, with 4 bases left in between. The CDR3 coding sequence is TGTGCCAGTAGTATAGGGCGGAACACTGAAGCTTTCTTT. This codes for CASSIGRNTEAFF.

The rearrangement uses TRBV5-5 and TRBJ1-2, with TRBD1 matching over 9 bases. The CDR3 spans 13 residues. V lost 4 bases and J lost 8; bases outside the gene matches: 6. CDR1 SGHKS and CDR2 YYEKEE come from the germline V gene (reference sequence). The CDR3 loop reads CASSLRDREGYTF. The DNA for the CDR3 is TGTGCCAGCAGCCTCCGGGACAGGGAAGGCTACACCTTC.

In this sample, this clone turned up once. The chain uses TRBV11-3 and TRBJ2-7; D might be TRBD1 (6 bases). The CDR3 runs to 13 residues. Trimming stripped 5 bases from V and 1 base from J, with 9 bases between. Germline V gene sequence: CDR1 SGHNT, CDR2 YENEEA. The chain's CDR3 is CASSRDTSYEQYF. CDR3 bases: TGTGCCAGCAGCCGGGACACTTCCTACGAGCAGTACTTC.

J is TRBJ1-2 and V is TRBV7-9; a possible D gene is TRBD1 (5 bases). Germline loops: CDR1 SEHNR, CDR2 FQNEAQ (reference sequence). CDR3 length: 14 amino acids. The V and J ends lost 5 bases and 2 bases respectively, with 12 bases between them. The CDR3 DNA follows: TGTGCCAGCAGCGCCCCGGGGGGGAACTATGGCTACACCTTC. Translation gives CASSAPGGNYGYTF.

The rearrangement uses TRBV19 and TRBJ1-3; D may be TRBD1 (5 bases). The V and J ends lost 9 bases and 4 bases respectively, with 19 bases between them. This CDR3 has 15 residues. From germline, CDR1 is LNHDA and CDR2 SQIVND (reference sequence). The CDR3 region is CASNRDRSSGNTIYF. The CDR3 DNA sequence: TGTGCCAGCAATCGGGACCGATCTTCGGGAAACACCATATATTTT.

This clone was picked up one time. The chain has TRBV30 and TRBJ2-7; D unresolved. Between the trimmed V and J ends, which lost 3 bases and 0 bases, there was a span of 9 bases. The CDR3 has 13 residues. The germline V gene encodes CDR1 GTSNPN and CDR2 SVGIG (reference sequence). This CDR3 reads CAWRVSSSYEQYF. The CDR3 DNA sequence: TGTGCCTGGAGGGTATCGAGCTCCTACGAGCAGTACTTC.

The rearrangement links TRBV5-1 to TRBJ2-1, with TRBD2 as a possible D gene (6 bases). The CDR3 has 15 amino acids. V was cut by 4 bases and J by 9 bases, with 20 bases left in between. Germline V lookup: CDR1 SGHRS, CDR2 YFSETQ. CDR3 coding DNA: TGCGCCAGCAGCCGCGGGACCCCCGGGGCGAGTGAGCAGTTCTTC. As protein: CASSRGTPGASEQFF.